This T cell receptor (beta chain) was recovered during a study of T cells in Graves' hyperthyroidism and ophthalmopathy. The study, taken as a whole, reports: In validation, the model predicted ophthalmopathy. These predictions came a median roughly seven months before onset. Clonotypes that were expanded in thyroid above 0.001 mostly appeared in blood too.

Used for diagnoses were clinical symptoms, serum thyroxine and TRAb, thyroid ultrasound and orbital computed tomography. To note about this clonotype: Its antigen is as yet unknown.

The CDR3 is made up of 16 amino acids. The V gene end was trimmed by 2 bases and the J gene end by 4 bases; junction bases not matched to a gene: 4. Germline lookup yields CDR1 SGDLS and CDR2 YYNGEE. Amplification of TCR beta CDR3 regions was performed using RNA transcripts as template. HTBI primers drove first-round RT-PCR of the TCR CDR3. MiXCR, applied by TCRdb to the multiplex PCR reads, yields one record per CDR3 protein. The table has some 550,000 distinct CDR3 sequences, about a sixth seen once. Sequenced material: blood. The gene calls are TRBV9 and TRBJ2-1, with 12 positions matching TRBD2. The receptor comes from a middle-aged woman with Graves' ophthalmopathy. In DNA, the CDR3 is TGTGCCAGCAGCGTGACTAGCGGGGGAGAGTACAATGAGCAGTTCTTC. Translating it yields CASSVTSGGEYNEQFF.